The sequence of this T cell receptor beta chain was determined in a study of blood T cells in healthy people across ages. Whole-study context: About one barcoded beta molecule per two T cells was the capture yield of template switching. Findings and caveats of the study: Naive T cell percentage strongly correlated with TCR beta diversity. Because sorting was not performed, PBMCs prevented conclusive naive versus antigen-experienced comparison.

The length of the CDR3 is 14 residues. Trimming removed 5 bases from V and 4 bases from J, with 14 bases in between. Germline assignment: CDR1 LNHNV and CDR2 YYDKDF (reference sequence). The authors ran a second PCR of 7 to 11 cycles using a sample-barcoded 5' primer and a J-beta primer mix. TCRdb used MiXCR to reprocess the 5' RACE reads, holding one entry per CDR3 protein. The table has 630,000 or so distinct CDR3 sequences, 25% to 30% seen once; the top ten hold less than 20%. There are many counts of this clonotype. Its antigen is still unknown. The rearrangement uses TRBV15 and TRBJ1-1, with no clear D. The source is a woman older than 75 in good health. Sequencing was performed on blood. CDR3 residues: CATSPRQTFTEAFF. Here the CDR3 DNA reads TGTGCCACCAGCCCCCGCCAGACCTTCACTGAAGCTTTCTTT.